Sequencing of this T cell receptor beta chain was carried out in a study of blood T cell repertoires in COVID-19. V shed 7 bases and J shed 8 bases, with 18 bases lying between them. Per the germline V gene, CDR1 is SNHLY and CDR2 is FYNNEI. The length of the CDR3 is 14 residues. Generated by immunoSEQ multiplex PCR, the TCRdb table keeps only in-frame clones and is missing some. The data show more than 85,000 clones, around 72% seen once. The genes are TRBV2 and TRBJ2-1, with D perhaps matching TRBD1 (8 bases). Sequenced sample: peripheral blood. This clonotype was sampled from a man aged 65 to 85 with acute or convalescent COVID-19. The CDR3, as DNA: TGTGCCAGCATGACGCAGGGGGCGGGGGATGAGCAGTTCTTC. Protein: CASMTQGAGDEQFF.